A single sample gave rise to the 10 T cell receptor beta chains below, sequenced in a study of T cells after yellow fever vaccination. TCRdb reanalysed the 5' RACE reads using MiXCR and keeps one entry per CDR3 protein. The sample has 250,000 to 300,000 distinct CDR3 sequences, around 13% seen once. This specimen was CD4+ T cells sorted from PBMCs, taken 45 days after the yellow fever booster vaccination. Receptors were obtained from a young man who received the YFV17D yellow fever vaccine.

This clonotype showed up just a few times. This chain joins TRBV7-8 and TRBJ1-4; D unclear. Between the trimmed V and J ends, which lost 5 bases and 0 bases, there was a span of 10 bases. Germline V gene data show CDR1 as SGHVS and CDR2 as FQNEAQ. This CDR3 contains 15 residues. The CDR3 nucleotides read TGTGCCAGCAGCCGATACATGGCAACTAATGAAAAACTGTTTTTT. Amino acids: CASSRYMATNEKLFF.

The CDR3 DNA reads TGTGCCAGTGAGGGGCTGGGAAACCGCAATCAGCCCCAGCATTTT. It specifies CASEGLGNRNQPQHF. The genes are TRBV19 and TRBJ1-5, with D tentatively TRBD1 (5 bases). CDR1 is LNHDA, CDR2 SQIVND, per germline (reference sequence). V lost 8 bases, J lost 2 bases, and 16 bases lay in between. This CDR3 contains 15 residues.

This rearrangement joins TRBV4-3 to TRBJ2-2; D is perhaps TRBD1 or TRBD2 (7 bases each). The length of the CDR3 is 15 residues. Germline V gene sequence: CDR1 LGHNA, CDR2 YSLEER. V lost 1 base and J 4 bases, leaving 10 bases between the germline ends. The CDR3 bases are TGCGCCAGCAGCCAAGCCAGGGGGGGCACCGGGGAGCTGTTTTTT. Translating gives CASSQARGGTGELFF.

This clonotype has a handful of counts. The chain is built from TRBV28 and TRBJ2-7; D perhaps matches TRBD2 (5 bases). This CDR3 has 17 amino acids. Trimming took 1 base from V and 3 from J, leaving 19 bases between them. Germline values: CDR1 MDHEN, CDR2 SYDVKM. The CDR3 loop is CASSLSPGYQRVYEQYF. The CDR3 bases are TGTGCCAGCAGTTTATCCCCGGGGTACCAGCGCGTCTACGAGCAGTACTTC. The complete variable domain, with remaining parts taken from reference TRBV28 and TRBJ2-7, reads DVKVTQSSRYLVKRTGEKVFLECVQDMDHENMFWYRQDPGLGLRLIYFSYDVKMKEKGDIPEGYSVSREKKERFSLILESASTNQTSMYLCASSLSPGYQRVYEQYFGPGTRLTVT.

This clonotype was seen many times. The chain links TRBV5-5 to TRBJ2-5; D unresolved. The CDR3 has 13 amino acids. Germline V gene sequence: CDR1 SGHKS, CDR2 YYEKEE (reference sequence). V was pared by 2 bases and J by 5 bases, with 10 bases between. Here the CDR3 DNA reads TGTGCCAGCAGCTTCGTAGGGCAGGAGACCCAGTACTTC. Protein product: CASSFVGQETQYF. Using reference TRBV5-5 and TRBJ2-5 for the parts outside the CDR3, the full variable domain is DAGVTQSPTHLIKTRGQQVTLRCSPISGHKSVSWYQQVLGQGPQFIFQYYEKEERGRGNFPDRFSARQFPNYSSELNVNALLLGDSALYLCASSFVGQETQYFGPGTRLLVL.

V and J are TRBV5-6 and TRBJ2-5; the D is unclear. The length of the CDR3 is 14 residues. From germline, CDR1 is SGHDT and CDR2 YYEEEE. V was trimmed by 1 base and J by 0 bases, leaving 7 bases between them. The CDR3 is CASSLFGYQETQYF. DNA for the CDR3: TGTGCCAGCAGCTTGTTTGGGTACCAAGAGACCCAGTACTTC.

The rearrangement links TRBV20-1 to TRBJ2-2; a weak D match, TRBD2 (6 bases). CDR1 and CDR2 from the germline V gene are DFQATT and SNEGSKA (reference sequence). With 4 bases removed from V and 3 bases from J, the gap between germline ends came to 12 bases. The CDR3 consists of 14 residues. The CDR3 sequence: CSAKFWGDTGELFF. In DNA form, the CDR3 reads TGCAGTGCTAAGTTCTGGGGGGACACCGGGGAGCTGTTTTTT.

The rearrangement uses TRBV2 and TRBJ2-7; TRBD1 is a possible D gene (5 bases). This CDR3 region has 13 residues. Trimming left V 3 bases short and J 4 bases short, with 10 bases between. Per the germline V gene, CDR1 is SNHLY and CDR2 is FYNNEI. CDR3 sequence: CASSDRARYEQYF. The CDR3 bases are TGTGCCAGCAGTGACAGGGCCCGATACGAGCAGTACTTC. The full variable domain, in which reference TRBV2 and TRBJ2-7 provide the parts outside the CDR3, is EPEVTQTPSHQVTQMGQEVILRCVPISNHLYFYWYRQILGQKVEFLVSFYNNEISEKSEIFDDQFSVERPDGSNFTLKIRSTKLEDSAMYFCASSDRARYEQYFGPGTRLTVT.

The table lists this clonotype with a few counts. V and J are TRBV29-1 and TRBJ2-5; D perhaps matches TRBD1 (6 bases). CDR1 is SQVTM, CDR2 ANQGSEA, per germline. The V end was cut by 6 bases, the J end by 5 bases, with 10 bases between. This CDR3 spans 11 amino acids. CDR3 in amino acids: CSVRTDETQYF. CDR3 sequence (DNA): TGCAGCGTCCGGACAGATGAGACCCAGTACTTC.

This clonotype has just a few counts. The chain couples TRBV7-2 to TRBJ2-3, with D possibly being TRBD2 (5 bases). Trimming removed 3 bases from V and 0 bases from J, with 13 bases in between. The CDR3 is made up of 16 amino acids. Per the germline V gene, CDR1 is SGHTA and CDR2 is FQGNSA. Here the CDR3 reads CASSFLAGPSTDTQYF. The CDR3 DNA reads TGTGCCAGCAGCTTTCTCGCGGGCCCTAGCACAGATACGCAGTATTTT.